This T cell receptor beta chain was captured in a study of beta chain features in type 1 diabetes. Regarding the study as a whole: Possible PCR preference for shorter templates applied equally to patients and controls. Reduced insertions and increased deletions marked VDJ junctions in type 1 diabetes patients. TCRB rearrangement may or may not be influenced by HLA type; here this remained unresolved. People with Type 1 diabetes carried modestly yet significantly shorter TCRB CDR3s in all four CD4+ subsets.

CD45RO/CCR7/CD25/CD127/CD95/CD27 staining was used to isolate CD4+ naive, central memory, regulatory and stem cell-like memory cells by sorting. Germline V gives CDR1 SGHVS, CDR2 FQNEAQ. Trimming took off 6 bases at V and 4 bases at J, with 21 bases between the two ends. The CDR3 is made up of 16 amino acids. In regard to this clone: As yet, its antigen is unknown.

Expressed TCRB transcripts were sequenced because the isolated RNA had all been reverse transcribed beforehand. Clones were read by immunoSEQ multiplex PCR, and TCRdb kept only the in-frame ones, dropping some. The table has 500,000 to 650,000 clones, approximately 13% seen once. The clonotype comes from a man aged 25-45 years with type 1 diabetes. V usage is TRBV7-8 and J usage is TRBJ1-2, with D unclear. Sequenced input: naive CD4+ T cells from blood. The CDR3 DNA follows: TGTGCCAGCAGTCCCCGAGCGGGCGCAAGTCCCTATGGCTACACCTTC. This gives the protein CASSPRAGASPYGYTF.